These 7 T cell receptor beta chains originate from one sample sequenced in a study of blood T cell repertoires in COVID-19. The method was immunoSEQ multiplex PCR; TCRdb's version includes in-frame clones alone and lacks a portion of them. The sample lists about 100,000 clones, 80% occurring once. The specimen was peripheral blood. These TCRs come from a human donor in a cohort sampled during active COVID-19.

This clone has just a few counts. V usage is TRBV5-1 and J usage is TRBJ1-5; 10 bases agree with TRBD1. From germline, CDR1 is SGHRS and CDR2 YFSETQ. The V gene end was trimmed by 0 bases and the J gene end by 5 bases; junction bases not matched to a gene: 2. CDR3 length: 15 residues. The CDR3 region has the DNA TGCGCCAGCAGCTTGGGACAGGGGGCCGATCAGCCCCAGCATTTT. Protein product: CASSLGQGADQPQHF.

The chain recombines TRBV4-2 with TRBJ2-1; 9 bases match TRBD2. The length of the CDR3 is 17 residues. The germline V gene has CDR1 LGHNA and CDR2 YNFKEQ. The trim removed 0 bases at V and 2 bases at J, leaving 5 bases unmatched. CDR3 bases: TGTGCCAGCAGCCAAGATCGGCCTAGCGGGGCCTACAATGAGCAGTTCTTC. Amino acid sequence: CASSQDRPSGAYNEQFF.

The DNA for the CDR3 is TGTGCCACCAGTGACCCCAGGGTGAACACTGAAGCTTTCTTT. This codes for CATSDPRVNTEAFF. The V call is TRBV24-1, the J call TRBJ1-1; D perhaps matches TRBD1 (5 bases). The V end was cut by 4 bases, the J end by 0 bases, with 8 bases between. The CDR3 is made up of 14 amino acids. CDR1 and CDR2 from the germline V gene are KGHDR and SFDVKD.

CDR3 sequence reads: CASSLTRGMDTEAFF. CDR3 DNA sequence: TGTGCCAGCAGCTTAACCAGGGGGATGGACACTGAAGCTTTCTTT. The rearrangement uses TRBV6-6 and TRBJ1-1; 7 bases align to TRBD1. The length of the CDR3 is 15 residues. V trimming: 6 bases; J trimming: 3 bases; junction bases outside the gene matches: 10. CDR1 MNHNY and CDR2 SVGAGI come from the germline V gene (reference sequence).

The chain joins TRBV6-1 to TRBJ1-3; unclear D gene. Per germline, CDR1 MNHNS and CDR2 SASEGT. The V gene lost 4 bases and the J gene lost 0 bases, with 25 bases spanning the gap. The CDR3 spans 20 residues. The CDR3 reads CASSVYRRAGAVSSGNTIYF. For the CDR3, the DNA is TGTGCCAGCAGTGTATATCGGAGGGCAGGCGCCGTGTCCTCTGGAAACACCATATATTTT.

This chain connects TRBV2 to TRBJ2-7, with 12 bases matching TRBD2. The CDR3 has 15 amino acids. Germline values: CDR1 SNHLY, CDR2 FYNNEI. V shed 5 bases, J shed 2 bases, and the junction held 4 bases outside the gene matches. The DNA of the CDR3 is TGTGCCAGCAGTACTAGCGGGGGGCCGACCTACGAGCAGTACTTC. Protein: CASSTSGGPTYEQYF.

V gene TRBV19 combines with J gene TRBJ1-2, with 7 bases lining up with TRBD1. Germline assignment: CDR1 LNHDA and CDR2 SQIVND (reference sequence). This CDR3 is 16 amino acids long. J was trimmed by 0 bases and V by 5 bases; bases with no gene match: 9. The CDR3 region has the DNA TGTGCCAGTAGTTCAGGGGGGCAGAAAGCTAACTATGGCTACACCTTC. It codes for CASSSGGQKANYGYTF.